A selection of T cell receptor beta chains follows, all from one sample in a study of tumor T cells in aggressive B-cell lymphoma. The repertoire was sequenced with immunoSEQ multiplex PCR; TCRdb's copy has only in-frame clones and lacks some. The table has thousands of clones, about 89% seen once; the top ten hold approximately 4.3%. Sequencing was carried out using tumor tissue. The receptors shown here come from an adult with diffuse large B cell lymphoma. Both conserved end residues are part of each CDR3. Each record gives: V gene, J gene, D gene, clone size, CDR3 DNA, CDR3 protein. D genes are given only for firm matches. Not all rows give a size; the values are once, few, many and, for expanded clones, a class.

TRBV7-2	TRBJ1-6	NA	NA	TGTGCCAGCAGTTCCTCCGACAGTACTTATAATTCACCCCTCCACTTT	CASSSSDSTYNSPLHF
TRBV28	TRBJ1-6	NA	NA	TGTGCCAGCAGTTTACTCAATTCACCCCTCCACTTT	CASSLLNSPLHF
TRBV4-2	TRBJ1-2	NA	NA	TGTGCCAGCAGCCGACGAAGAGGGGGGGACACTAACTATGGCTACACCTTC	CASSRRRGGDTNYGYTF
TRBV7-9	TRBJ2-2	TRBD2	NA	TGTGCCAGCAGCCCCGAGGGCGGGAGGGCCTCCGGGGAGCTGTTTTTT	CASSPEGGRASGELFF
TRBV10-3	TRBJ1-1	NA	NA	TGTGCCACCTCGGGGGGCACTGAAGCTTTCTTT	CATSGGTEAFF
TRBV19	TRBJ1-5	NA	NA	TGTGCCAGTAGTAACGTCAGGGTTTTGGCCAATCAGCCCCAGCATTTT	CASSNVRVLANQPQHF
TRBV27	TRBJ1-2	TRBD1	NA	TGTGCCAGCAGAGTGACAGGGAACTATGGCTACACCTTC	CASRVTGNYGYTF
TRBV7-3	TRBJ2-3	TRBD2	few	TGTGCCAGCAGCCCTACCGGGACTAGCGGGGGCACGCAGTATTTT	CASSPTGTSGGTQYF
TRBV7-9	TRBJ1-4	TRBD1	NA	TGTGCCAGCAGCTTAGCGGACAGGGGAGATGAAAAACTGTTTTTT	CASSLADRGDEKLFF
TRBV7-9	TRBJ2-3	NA	NA	TGTGCCAGCAGTGCAGCAGGTCCAGTGAAAGATACGCAGTATTTT	CASSAAGPVKDTQYF
TRBV9	TRBJ2-5	NA	NA	TGTGCCAGCAGCCAATCACAAGAGACCCAGTACTTC	CASSQSQETQYF
TRBV9	TRBJ2-6	NA	NA	TGTGCCAGCAGCGGCCAGGGTCTGGGGGCCAACGTCCTGACTTTC	CASSGQGLGANVLTF
TRBV6-5	TRBJ1-6	NA	once	TGTGCCAGCAGTTACGGGCCTTCCAACAATTCACCCCTCCACTTT	CASSYGPSNNSPLHF
TRBV5-4	TRBJ1-5	TRBD1	NA	TGTGCCAGCAGCCTGGGACAGAGCAATCAGCCCCAGCATTTT	CASSLGQSNQPQHF
TRBV10-3	TRBJ2-5	NA	NA	TGTGCCATCAGGGGGGGGGACAGGCTCCAAGAGACCCAGTACTTC	CAIRGGDRLQETQYF
TRBV19	TRBJ1-1	TRBD1	few	TGTGCCAGTAGTATACTAAACAGGGGTTTATTCTTT	CASSILNRGLFF
TRBV5-1	TRBJ2-5	NA	NA	TGCGCCAGCAGCTTGGGCCGGGGCTCAGGAGGGGAGACCCAGTACTTC	CASSLGRGSGGETQYF
TRBV6-1	TRBJ1-1	NA	NA	TGTGCCAGCAGTGAAGGGGCGCACACTGAAGCTTTCTTT	CASSEGAHTEAFF
TRBV18	TRBJ1-2	NA	NA	TGTGCCAGCTCACTCCAGGGCACCTATGGCTACACCTTC	CASSLQGTYGYTF
TRBV9	TRBJ1-6	TRBD1	NA	TGTGCCAGCAGCGTAGCGGGACAGAGCTCCTATAATTCACCCCTCCACTTT	CASSVAGQSSYNSPLHF
TRBV10-2	TRBJ2-7	NA	NA	TGCGCCAGCAGTGATGCCCAGGCCAAGCAGTACTTC	CASSDAQAKQYF
TRBV15	TRBJ1-5	TRBD1	NA	TGTGCCACCGCTGGGGGACAGGGGTCATCACCCCAGCATTTT	CATAGGQGSSPQHF
TRBV19	TRBJ1-2	NA	NA	TGTGCCAGTAGTGTTACTAACTATGGCTACACCTTC	CASSVTNYGYTF
TRBV5-1	TRBJ2-3	NA	NA	TGCGCTAGCAGCCCCCTCGGCGGGAATGGGGATACGCAGTATTTT	CASSPLGGNGDTQYF
TRBV19	TRBJ1-3	NA	few	TGTGCCAGTAGTCAGGTTGTCTCTGGAAACACCATATATTTT	CASSQVVSGNTIYF
TRBV9	TRBJ2-7	NA	NA	TGTGCTAGCAGCGTAGGAGGAACGCATGAGCAGTACTTC	CASSVGGTHEQYF
TRBV19	TRBJ2-7	TRBD2	NA	TGTGCCAGTAGTATAGTTGCGGGAGGGCCTCTCGAGCAGTATTTC	CASSIVAGGPLEQYF
TRBV28	TRBJ2-3	TRBD2	once	TGTGCCAGCACCAACCTTCTAGCGGGAGATCGAGATACGCAGTATTTT	CASTNLLAGDRDTQYF
TRBV18	TRBJ1-2	NA	NA	TGTGCCAGCTCACCCTCCGGGGGGCGATTTGGCTACACCTTC	CASSPSGGRFGYTF
TRBV4-1	TRBJ2-1	NA	NA	TGCGCCAGCAGCCAAGATTTGAAACTAGCCAGGAATGAGCAGTTCTTC	CASSQDLKLARNEQFF
TRBV4-1	TRBJ2-7	NA	NA	TGCGCCAGCAGCCAAGGATGGGGGGACGAGCAGTACTTC	CASSQGWGDEQYF
TRBV27	TRBJ1-1	TRBD1	NA	TGTGCCAGCAGTCCGGGACAGGGGGCGAGAACTGAAGCTTTCTTT	CASSPGQGARTEAFF
TRBV30	TRBJ2-3	NA	NA	TGTGCCTGGAGCGGGGGGCTAACAGATACGCAGTATTTT	CAWSGGLTDTQYF
TRBV5-8	TRBJ2-5	TRBD1	NA	TGTGCCAGCAGCACGGGACAGGGGGCATGGATGGGGAGAGAGACCCAGTACTTC	CASSTGQGAWMGRETQYF
TRBV5-1	TRBJ1-4	NA	NA	TGCGCCAGCAGCCGAGGGGAGGGTGAGATTGGAAAACTGTTTTTT	CASSRGEGEIGKLFF
TRBV6-5	TRBJ1-3	NA	NA	TGTGCCAGCACCCGGGATAGTTTTCCTGGAAACACCATATATTTT	CASTRDSFPGNTIYF
TRBV29-1	TRBJ2-3	TRBD2	NA	TGCAGCGGCGATAGCGGGGGTACAGATACGCAGTATTTT	CSGDSGGTDTQYF
TRBV7-9	TRBJ2-5	NA	NA	TGTGCCAGCAGCTTCTCCACAGGGTTAGAGACCCAGTACTTC	CASSFSTGLETQYF
TRBV5-4	TRBJ2-2	NA	few	TGTGCCAGCAGCTCCGGGAAACCGAACACCGGGGAGCTGTTTTTT	CASSSGKPNTGELFF
TRBV19	TRBJ1-5	NA	once	TGTGCCAGTACCTACGAGGGTAGCAATCAGCCCCAGCATTTT	CASTYEGSNQPQHF
TRBV6-5	TRBJ1-4	NA	once	TGTGCCAGCAGTGACGCTTTGGGAGGTGAAAAACTGTTTTTT	CASSDALGGEKLFF